These 31 T cell receptor beta chains were all obtained from the same sample, sequenced in a study of CD8 T cells in ankylosing spondylitis. TCRdb passed the 5' RACE reads through MiXCR, listing each CDR3 protein once. The sample has roughly 230,000 distinct CDR3 sequences, under 20% seen once. The sequencing input was blood, either unsorted or a sorted T cell fraction (not recorded which). All receptors derive from a male donor with ankylosing spondylitis or in good health (not recorded which).

The gene calls are TRBV15 and TRBJ2-7; D is ambiguous. The CDR3 extends over 15 amino acids. The V end was cut by 1 base, the J end by 5 bases, with 15 bases between. Germline assignment: CDR1 LNHNV and CDR2 YYDKDF (reference sequence). CDR3 sequence: CATSRARETENEQYF. In DNA form, the CDR3 reads TGTGCCACCAGCAGAGCTCGTGAGACGGAAAACGAGCAGTACTTC. Together with reference TRBV15 and TRBJ2-7, the CDR3 gives the full variable domain: DAMVIQNPRYQVTQFGKPVTLSCSQTLNHNVMYWYQQKSSQAPKLLFHYYDKDFNNEADTPDNFQSRRPNTSFCFLDIRSPGLGDTAMYLCATSRARETENEQYFGPGTRLTVT.

This clonotype turned up a few times. The rearrangement uses TRBV3-1 and TRBJ2-7; 12 bases align to TRBD2. Trimming at V came to 2 bases and at J to 0 bases, leaving 2 bases not matched to a gene. This CDR3 region has 16 residues. The germline CDR1 and CDR2 sequences are LGHDT and YNNKEL (reference sequence). In nucleotides, the CDR3 is TGTGCCAGCAGCCAACCGACTAGCGGGAGCTCCTACGAGCAGTACTTC. It encodes CASSQPTSGSSYEQYF.

The genes are TRBV12-3 or TRBV12-4 and TRBJ2-7, with 7 bases aligning to TRBD2. V lost 7 bases, J lost 2 bases, and 8 bases stayed unmatched. The CDR3 has 14 amino acids. The DNA for the CDR3 is TGTGCCAGCAACAAAGCGGGAACCCCCTACGAGCAGTACTTC. Amino acids: CASNKAGTPYEQYF.

The chain joins TRBV19 to TRBJ2-7, with 14 bases lining up with TRBD2. The CDR3 has 16 amino acids. V dropped 3 bases and J dropped 3; count of bases not matched to a gene: 4. Germline lookup yields CDR1 LNHDA and CDR2 SQIVND (reference sequence). CDR3 sequence reads: CASSIWGLAGDYEQYF. CDR3 in DNA: TGTGCCAGTAGTATCTGGGGACTAGCGGGAGACTACGAGCAGTACTTC. Together with reference TRBV19 and TRBJ2-7, the CDR3 gives the full variable domain: DGGITQSPKYLFRKEGQNVTLSCEQNLNHDAMYWYRQDPGQGLRLIYYSQIVNDFQKGDIAEGYSVSREKKESFPLTVTSAQKNPTAFYLCASSIWGLAGDYEQYFGPGTRLTVT.

The J gene is TRBJ2-1, the V gene TRBV9; 9 nucleotides match TRBD2. This CDR3 has 18 amino acids. Trimming took 0 bases from V and 8 from J; bases not matched to a gene: 15. Germline loops: CDR1 SGDLS, CDR2 YYNGEE. CDR3 nucleotide sequence: TGTGCCAGCAGCGTAGCTTATGGGGACGCGGGAGGGGTTTATGAGCAGTTCTTC. Amino acid sequence: CASSVAYGDAGGVYEQFF.

V is TRBV5-1 and J is TRBJ1-1, with a weak D call TRBD1 (5 bases). CDR1 is SGHRS and CDR2 is YFSETQ in the germline V gene. The CDR3 is made up of 13 amino acids. Trimming shortened V by 2 bases and J by 4 bases, and 9 bases separated the two germline ends. The CDR3 nucleotides are TGCGCCAGCAGCTTAGCGGGACCCACTGAAGCTTTCTTT. Translating gives CASSLAGPTEAFF.

This clonotype showed up many times. The rearrangement joins TRBV7-9 to TRBJ2-7; either TRBD1 or TRBD2 may fit D (6 bases each). V was trimmed by 5 bases and J by 5 bases, leaving 19 bases between them. This CDR3 spans 15 amino acids. Germline V gives CDR1 SEHNR, CDR2 FQNEAQ (reference sequence). CDR3 amino acids: CASSGVTRGVHEQYF. DNA for the CDR3: TGTGCCAGCAGCGGGGTGACGAGGGGGGTCCACGAGCAGTACTTC.

The table lists this clonotype with a few counts. This chain uses TRBV5-1 with TRBJ2-7; no firm D call. The CDR3 has 14 amino acids. The ends were cut back, 0 bases at V and 2 bases at J, with 9 bases in the middle. Germline V gives CDR1 SGHRS, CDR2 YFSETQ. CDR3: CASSLGTRPYEQYF. In DNA form, the CDR3 reads TGCGCCAGCAGCTTGGGGACCCGGCCCTACGAGCAGTACTTC.

This clonotype occurred a few times. The chain couples TRBV29-1 to TRBJ1-1, with D hard to call. The CDR3 sequence is 13 residues long. V lost 0 bases and J 0 bases, leaving 5 bases between the germline ends. Germline V gives CDR1 SQVTM, CDR2 ANQGSEA. As DNA, the CDR3 is TGCAGCGTTGAAGACGGAATGAACACTGAAGCTTTCTTT. It translates to CSVEDGMNTEAFF. The full variable domain, its missing parts supplied by reference TRBV29-1 and TRBJ1-1, is SAVISQKPSRDICQRGTSLTIQCQVDSQVTMMFWYRQQPGQSLTLIATANQGSEATYESGFVIDKFPISRPNLTFSTLTVSNMSPEDSSIYLCSVEDGMNTEAFFGQGTRLTVV.

There are a few counts of this clonotype. The chain recombines TRBV7-9 with TRBJ2-7; 14 bases line up with TRBD2. The CDR3 consists of 17 residues. The ends lost 3 bases at V and 6 bases at J; junction bases unmatched: 10. Germline lookup yields CDR1 SEHNR and CDR2 FQNEAQ (reference sequence). CDR3 sequence (DNA): TGTGCCAGCAGCTTTGAGACTAGCGGGAGGGCAACCGCCGAGCAGTACTTC. Residues: CASSFETSGRATAEQYF.

The rearrangement uses TRBV7-2 and TRBJ2-5; 8 bases agree with TRBD2. The V gene's germline CDR1 is SGHTA and CDR2 FQGNSA. V lost 5 bases to trimming and J lost 7 bases; unmatched junction nucleotides: 12. CDR3 size: 15 residues. CDR3 amino acids: CASSPSAGGVGTQYF. The CDR3 DNA reads TGTGCCAGCAGCCCTTCGGCGGGAGGTGTGGGGACCCAGTACTTC.

This clonotype was picked up a small number of times. The chain combines TRBV9 with TRBJ1-6; D remains unclear. V was trimmed by 4 bases and J by 0 bases, leaving 11 bases between them. This CDR3 has 16 residues. In germline, CDR1 is SGDLS, CDR2 YYNGEE. The CDR3 DNA is TGTGCCAGCAGCACCGGGAAGAGCTCCTATAATTCACCCCTCCACTTT. Translated: CASSTGKSSYNSPLHF.

The gene calls are TRBV6-5 and TRBJ2-7; 9 bases are shared with TRBD1. With V trimmed by 2 bases and J by 3 bases, 11 bases remained unmatched. CDR1 and CDR2 from the germline V gene are MNHEY and SVGAGI. The CDR3 sequence is 17 residues long. For the CDR3, the DNA is TGTGCCAGCAGTTACCTAAGTTCCGGGACAGGGTTCTACGAGCAGTACTTC. The encoded protein is CASSYLSSGTGFYEQYF.

The chain carries TRBV20-1 and TRBJ2-3, with 9 bases matching TRBD2. Unmatched junction bases numbered 21, after V lost 7 bases and J lost 4 bases. Per the germline V gene, CDR1 is DFQATT and CDR2 is SNEGSKA (reference sequence). The CDR3 runs 18 residues. This chain's CDR3 is CSGKPGGRAGLAPDTQYF. The DNA of the CDR3 is TGCAGTGGGAAACCTGGCGGGAGGGCCGGTTTGGCCCCAGATACGCAGTATTTT.

The chain uses TRBV15 and TRBJ1-3, with D unclear. Germline assignment: CDR1 LNHNV and CDR2 YYDKDF (reference sequence). The CDR3 covers 15 residues. V was shortened by 0 bases and J by 4 bases, with 10 bases between the two germline ends. CDR3 in amino acids: CATSRDGVGGNTIYF. Here the CDR3 DNA reads TGTGCCACCAGCAGAGATGGAGTGGGCGGAAACACCATATATTTT.

This clonotype was counted at least ten times. The chain links TRBV6-2 or TRBV6-3 to TRBJ2-3; D is uncertain. The CDR3 is 11 residues long. Germline V CDR1 and CDR2: MNHEY, SVGEGT. V shed 7 bases and J shed 7 bases, with 9 bases lying between them. In DNA, the CDR3 is TGTGCCAGCAAATCGAGCTATACGCAGTATTTT. Protein: CASKSSYTQYF.

CDR3 amino acids: CASSVAPYEQYF. CDR3 coding DNA: TGTGCCAGCAGTGTTGCGCCCTACGAGCAGTACTTC. The V call is TRBV12-3 or TRBV12-4, the J call TRBJ2-7; D is unresolved. The CDR3 extends over 12 amino acids. The ends were cut back, 5 bases at V and 2 bases at J, with 7 bases in the middle.

There are a few counts of this clonotype. The V gene is TRBV18, the J gene TRBJ2-5, with D perhaps matching TRBD2 (6 bases). Germline V gene lookup returns CDR1 KGHSH and CDR2 LQKENI. The CDR3 sequence is 14 residues long. V was pared by 4 bases and J by 4 bases, with 13 bases between. CDR3 sequence reads: CASSLLLARETQYF. The CDR3 region has the DNA TGTGCCAGCTCACTTCTACTAGCCAGAGAGACCCAGTACTTC. Looking up the rest from reference TRBV18 and TRBJ2-5 gives the full variable domain: NAGVMQNPRHLVRRRGQEARLRCSPMKGHSHVYWYRQLPEEGLKFMVYLQKENIIDESGMPKERFSAEFPKEGPSILRIQQVVRGDSAAYFCASSLLLARETQYFGPGTRLLVL.

This clonotype was seen more than once but under ten times. This chain connects TRBV11-2 to TRBJ2-1; D is undetermined. The V gene's germline CDR1 is SGHAT and CDR2 FQNNGV. CDR3 length: 16 residues. The V end lost 2 bases, the J end lost 0 bases, and 11 bases lay between the germline ends. The CDR3 DNA follows: TGTGCCAGCAGCTTATGGTCCAGGAGCTCCTACAATGAGCAGTTCTTC. It specifies CASSLWSRSSYNEQFF.

This clonotype was recorded a few times. The chain uses TRBV2 and TRBJ2-1; 8 nucleotides line up with TRBD2. CDR1 and CDR2 (germline): SNHLY, FYNNEI. This CDR3 contains 15 residues. V shed 10 bases, J shed 0 bases, and the junction held 8 bases outside the gene matches. In DNA form, the CDR3 reads TGTGCCACGGCTTTTGGGACTAGCTCCTACAATGAGCAGTTCTTC. Protein product: CATAFGTSSYNEQFF. Full variable domain (missing parts from reference TRBV2 and TRBJ2-1): EPEVTQTPSHQVTQMGQEVILRCVPISNHLYFYWYRQILGQKVEFLVSFYNNEISEKSEIFDDQFSVERPDGSNFTLKIRSTKLEDSAMYFCATAFGTSSYNEQFFGPGTRLTVL.

CDR3 in DNA: TGTGCCAGCAGCCTGGCGGCTAGCGGGGATCAAGAGACCCAGTACTTC. Translation: CASSLAASGDQETQYF. This chain links TRBV3-1 with TRBJ2-5; 9 bases agree with TRBD2. V trimming: 4 bases; J trimming: 2 bases; junction bases outside the gene matches: 8. Per germline, CDR1 LGHDT and CDR2 YNNKEL (reference sequence). The CDR3 runs 16 residues.

This clonotype occurred many times. The V call is TRBV5-4, the J call TRBJ1-1; D is unresolved. The germline V and J ends were trimmed by 1 base and 1 base, with 8 bases remaining between them. Per germline, CDR1 SGHNT and CDR2 YYREEE (reference sequence). The CDR3 runs to 14 residues. Here the CDR3 reads CASSLTGANTEAFF. For the CDR3, the DNA is TGTGCCAGCAGCTTGACGGGTGCGAACACTGAAGCTTTCTTT.

This chain connects TRBV6-4 to TRBJ2-1; 8 bases are shared with TRBD2. This CDR3 spans 16 amino acids. The V and J ends lost 0 bases and 6 bases, in that order; junction bases with no gene match: 7. Germline CDR1 reads MRHNA; CDR2 reads SNTAGT. The CDR3 DNA reads TGTGCCAGCAGTGACTCCGCGGGAGGCCCCATCAATGAGCAGTTCTTC. This encodes CASSDSAGGPINEQFF.

This clonotype was detected only a few times. V is TRBV4-2 and J is TRBJ2-2; 8 bases map to TRBD2. The CDR3 covers 16 residues. The ends lost 3 bases at V and 7 bases at J; junction bases unmatched: 10. The V gene's germline CDR1 is LGHNA and CDR2 YNFKEQ. DNA for the CDR3: TGTGCCAGCAGCCAGACACCGGGGGGGCTTAGCGGGGAGCTGTTTTTT. Its translation is CASSQTPGGLSGELFF.

This clonotype was seen repeatedly, ten times or more. The V and J genes are TRBV29-1 and TRBJ2-1; TRBD1 or TRBD2 may be the D gene (5 bases each). CDR3 size: 22 residues. Trimming removed 5 bases at V and 6 bases at J, with 41 bases between. Germline CDR1 and CDR2: SQVTM and ANQGSEA. The CDR3 region has the DNA TGCAGCGTTCATGTTCATGTGTCAGTCAATCCGGATTTCAATTCTGGGGGCAATGAGCAGTTCTTC. As protein: CSVHVHVSVNPDFNSGGNEQFF.

There are many counts of this clonotype. The V gene is TRBV29-1, the J gene TRBJ2-1; TRBD2 agrees at 14 bases. With 6 bases clipped from V and 1 base from J, the junction kept 5 bases outside the gene matches. Germline values: CDR1 SQVTM, CDR2 ANQGSEA. The CDR3 totals 16 residues. As DNA, the CDR3 is TGCAGCGTACGAGGGACTAGCGGGAGATCCTACAATGAGCAGTTCTTC. Protein: CSVRGTSGRSYNEQFF.

The J gene is TRBJ2-5, the V gene TRBV28; tentative D call: TRBD2 (5 bases). V lost 9 bases and J 5 bases, leaving 22 bases between the germline ends. The CDR3 contains 15 residues. The germline V gene encodes CDR1 MDHEN and CDR2 SYDVKM. The CDR3 here is CASRLGADQEETQYF. The CDR3 DNA follows: TGTGCCAGTCGATTAGGAGCGGACCAGGAGGAGACCCAGTACTTC. The full variable domain, with the rest looked up from reference TRBV28 and TRBJ2-5, is DVKVTQSSRYLVKRTGEKVFLECVQDMDHENMFWYRQDPGLGLRLIYFSYDVKMKEKGDIPEGYSVSREKKERFSLILESASTNQTSMYLCASRLGADQEETQYFGPGTRLLVL.

This clonotype was seen only a few times. V gene TRBV4-3 combines with J gene TRBJ2-1, with 12 bases fitting TRBD2. J gave up 4 bases and V 1 base, and 8 bases lay outside the gene matches. Germline CDR1 is LGHNA and CDR2 is YSLEER. The length of the CDR3 is 18 residues. CDR3 sequence reads: CASSQGQGGLAGYNEQFF. CDR3 coding DNA: TGCGCCAGCAGCCAAGGCCAAGGCGGACTAGCGGGATACAATGAGCAGTTCTTC.

This clonotype was seen only a few times. This rearrangement joins TRBV4-3 to TRBJ2-1; a weak D match, TRBD2 (6 bases). Germline loops: CDR1 LGHNA, CDR2 YSLEER. V was clipped by 0 bases and J by 8 bases, with 17 bases between them. The CDR3 loop spans 16 amino acids. The DNA for the CDR3 is TGCGCCAGCAGCCAAGATTCCGGGCTAGCGTTGGATGAGCAGTTCTTC. It codes for CASSQDSGLALDEQFF.

This sequence joins TRBV4-1 and TRBJ2-1, with D possibly being TRBD2 (6 bases). From germline, CDR1 is MGHRA and CDR2 YSYEKL. The CDR3 totals 14 residues. Trimming shortened V by 2 bases and J by 7 bases, and 12 bases separated the two germline ends. This CDR3 reads CASSQLGGANEQFF. The DNA for the CDR3 is TGCGCCAGCAGCCAACTTGGCGGGGCGAATGAGCAGTTCTTC.

The V call is TRBV27, the J call TRBJ1-1; D possibly corresponds to TRBD1 (6 bases). There are 14 residues in the CDR3. The V gene's germline CDR1 is MNHEY and CDR2 SMNVEV (reference sequence). The V end was cut by 7 bases, the J end by 5 bases, with 17 bases between. The CDR3: CASKQGFLRTEAFF. The DNA for the CDR3 is TGTGCCAGCAAACAGGGCTTCTTGCGAACTGAAGCTTTCTTT.